The clone carrying this T cell receptor (beta chain) was detected many times. Its antigen remains unidentified. Cells sorted as Tregs were CD4+, CD25+ and CD127-/low. TCRdb called the 5' RACE reads again in MiXCR, with one record for every CDR3 protein. The sample lists 9,500 to 14,000 distinct CDR3 sequences, 27% occurring once. Study-wide findings and caveats: Tumor Treg TCRs overlapped most with tumor naive CD4+ cells. Tumor memory CD4+ T cell TCR gene usage clustered with blood and lymph node memory CD4+ cells and lymph node naive CD4+ cells.

Sequencing used Tregs sorted from a lymph node. This receptor was taken from a female donor with breast cancer.

The CDR3 reads CASRQGTERGINIQYF. CDR3 nucleotides: TGTGCCAGCAGACAAGGGACCGAAAGGGGAATAAACATTCAGTACTTC. V usage is TRBV6-2 or TRBV6-3 and J usage is TRBJ2-4; D possibly matches TRBD1 or TRBD2 (5 bases each). V was clipped by 6 bases and J by 6 bases, with 21 bases between them. This CDR3 region has 16 residues. Germline V gives CDR1 MNHEY, CDR2 SVGEGT.